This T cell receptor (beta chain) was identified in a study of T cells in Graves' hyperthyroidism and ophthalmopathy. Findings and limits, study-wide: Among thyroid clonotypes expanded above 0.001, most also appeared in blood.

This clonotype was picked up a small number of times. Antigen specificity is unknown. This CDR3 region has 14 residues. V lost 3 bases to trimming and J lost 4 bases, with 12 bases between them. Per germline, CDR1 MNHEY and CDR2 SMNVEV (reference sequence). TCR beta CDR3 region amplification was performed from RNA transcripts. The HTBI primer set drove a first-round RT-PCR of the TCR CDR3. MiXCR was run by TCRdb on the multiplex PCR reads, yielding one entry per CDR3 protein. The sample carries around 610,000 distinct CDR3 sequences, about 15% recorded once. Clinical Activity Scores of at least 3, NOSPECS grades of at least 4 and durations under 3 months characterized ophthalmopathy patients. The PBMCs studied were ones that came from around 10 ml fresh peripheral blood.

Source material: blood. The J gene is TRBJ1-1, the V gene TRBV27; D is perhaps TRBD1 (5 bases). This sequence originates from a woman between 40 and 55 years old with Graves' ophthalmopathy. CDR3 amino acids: CASSFKGSGTEAFF. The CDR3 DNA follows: TGTGCCAGCAGTTTCAAGGGGTCGGGCACTGAAGCTTTCTTT.